The 14 T cell receptor beta chains given below trace back to one sample, sequenced in a study of T-cell reconstitution after alpha-beta-depleted transplantation in children. Unique molecular identifiers were used to barcode this TCRbeta library. Each CDR3 protein gets one entry after TCRdb re-called the PCR reads with MiXCR. This table holds about 470,000 distinct CDR3 sequences, around 46% found once. The sequencing used PBMCs, collected before TCRalphabeta/CD19-depleted stem cell transplant. All receptors derive from a girl aged 2-9 years with aplastic anemia, due to receive a stem cell transplant.

This clonotype was detected ten times or more. The V call is TRBV7-2, the J call TRBJ2-4; 7 bases align to TRBD1. This CDR3 is built from 16 residues. V dropped 5 bases and J dropped 4; count of bases not matched to a gene: 11. Germline V gene sequence: CDR1 SGHTA, CDR2 FQGNSA. CDR3 coding DNA: TGTGCCAGCAGCCCCCCAGGATTACAGGGGAAAAACATTCAGTACTTC. This encodes CASSPPGLQGKNIQYF.

This clonotype is medium-sized by share. J is TRBJ2-7 and V is TRBV5-1; 7 bases map to TRBD1. The V and J ends lost 4 bases and 3 bases, in that order; junction bases with no gene match: 7. The CDR3 has 14 amino acids. Looked up from germline, CDR1 is SGHRS and CDR2 is YFSETQ. The CDR3 sequence: CASSNLAGGYEQYF. CDR3 in DNA: TGCGCCAGCAGCAATCTCGCAGGGGGCTACGAGCAGTACTTC.

The chain combines TRBV29-1 with TRBJ2-1, with a weak D call TRBD1 (6 bases). Trimming removed 2 bases at V and 4 bases at J, with 9 bases between. Germline CDR1 is SQVTM and CDR2 is ANQGSEA. The CDR3 has 13 amino acids. CDR3 sequence reads: CSVEWQGYNEQFF. CDR3 nucleotide sequence: TGCAGCGTTGAATGGCAGGGGTACAATGAGCAGTTCTTC.

This chain links TRBV15 with TRBJ2-7, with D unclear. Trimming shortened V by 8 bases and J by 0 bases, and 14 bases separated the two germline ends. The germline CDR1 and CDR2 sequences are LNHNV and YYDKDF (reference sequence). There are 14 residues in the CDR3. The CDR3 reads CATARTPSSYEQYF. DNA for the CDR3: TGTGCCACCGCCCGGACCCCAAGCTCCTACGAGCAGTACTTC. Variable domain in full (rest from reference TRBV15 and TRBJ2-7): DAMVIQNPRYQVTQFGKPVTLSCSQTLNHNVMYWYQQKSSQAPKLLFHYYDKDFNNEADTPDNFQSRRPNTSFCFLDIRSPGLGDTAMYLCATARTPSSYEQYFGPGTRLTVT.

The chain couples TRBV6-5 to TRBJ1-3; no definite D call. Per the germline V gene, CDR1 is MNHEY and CDR2 is SVGAGI. V lost 0 bases, J lost 4 bases, and 19 bases lay in between. This CDR3 is built from 18 residues. The DNA of the CDR3 is TGTGCCAGCAGTTACTCGAGTAGGAATGATTTTGAGGGAAACACCATATATTTT. This gives the protein CASSYSSRNDFEGNTIYF.

V gene TRBV7-2 combines with J gene TRBJ2-3, with no clear D. The CDR3 extends over 16 amino acids. Germline V CDR1 and CDR2: SGHTA, FQGNSA. Trimming left V 2 bases short and J 4 bases short, with 16 bases between. CDR3 nucleotide sequence: TGTGCCAGCAGCTTATTCTGGTCGGACGGCTCAGATACGCAGTATTTT. Translation gives CASSLFWSDGSDTQYF.

This clonotype was seen a few times. The chain recombines TRBV4-1 with TRBJ2-7, with 9 bases fitting TRBD1. Germline CDR1 MGHRA, CDR2 YSYEKL. The CDR3 sequence is 15 residues long. J lost 3 bases, V lost 1 base, and 4 bases had no gene match. For the CDR3, the DNA is TGCGCCAGCAGCCAAGCATCGGGACAGGGCTACGAGCAGTACTTC. It translates to CASSQASGQGYEQYF.

This clonotype was seen a few times. The chain joins TRBV5-1 to TRBJ2-2; TRBD2 aligns across 7 bases. CDR3 length equals 15 residues. The V gene's germline CDR1 is SGHRS and CDR2 YFSETQ. V lost 6 bases, J lost 0 bases, and 5 bases stayed unmatched. The CDR3 reads CASTSGAANTGELFF. The CDR3 coding sequence is TGCGCCAGCACTAGCGGAGCTGCGAACACCGGGGAGCTGTTTTTT.

This clonotype showed up many times. This chain joins TRBV20-1 and TRBJ2-5; 10 bases align to TRBD2. V dropped 6 bases and J dropped 5; count of bases not matched to a gene: 18. The CDR3 has 17 residues. The germline gives CDR1 DFQATT, CDR2 SNEGSKA (reference sequence). CDR3 loop: CSATTGGLLAGMETQYF. CDR3 nucleotides: TGCAGTGCCACTACGGGGGGGCTACTAGCGGGAATGGAGACCCAGTACTTC.

This clonotype was seen repeatedly, ten times or more. V usage is TRBV5-1 and J usage is TRBJ2-1, with 7 bases aligning to TRBD2. CDR1 is SGHRS, CDR2 YFSETQ, per germline. This CDR3 is built from 16 residues. After removal of 4 bases from V and 2 bases from J, the junction contained 9 bases not matched to a gene. Here the CDR3 DNA reads TGCGCCAGCAGCCCGAATCGAGCGGGACCCTACAATGAGCAGTTCTTC. Amino acid sequence: CASSPNRAGPYNEQFF.

This clonotype was seen more than once but under ten times. The genes are TRBV4-2 and TRBJ2-7; 14 nucleotides line up with TRBD2. The CDR3 is made up of 16 amino acids. Germline assignment: CDR1 LGHNA and CDR2 YNFKEQ. J was trimmed by 6 bases and V by 2 bases; bases with no gene match: 6. The CDR3 here is CASSQSPGLAGVEQYF. For the CDR3, the DNA is TGTGCCAGCAGCCAATCCCCGGGACTAGCGGGGGTCGAGCAGTACTTC.

CDR3 region: CASSLLAGSLSYNEQFF. CDR3 DNA sequence: TGTGCCAGTAGTTTACTAGCGGGATCCCTCTCCTACAATGAGCAGTTCTTC. The gene calls are TRBV19 and TRBJ2-1; 10 nucleotides match TRBD2. CDR1 and CDR2 (germline): LNHDA, SQIVND (reference sequence). This CDR3 region has 17 residues. With 5 bases clipped from V and 0 bases from J, the junction kept 7 bases outside the gene matches. Full variable domain (missing parts from reference TRBV19 and TRBJ2-1): DGGITQSPKYLFRKEGQNVTLSCEQNLNHDAMYWYRQDPGQGLRLIYYSQIVNDFQKGDIAEGYSVSREKKESFPLTVTSAQKNPTAFYLCASSLLAGSLSYNEQFFGPGTRLTVL.

The chain joins TRBV28 to TRBJ2-3, with D possibly being TRBD1 or TRBD2 (6 bases each). The CDR3 covers 15 residues. Trimming removed 5 bases at V and 2 bases at J, with 14 bases between. Germline values: CDR1 MDHEN, CDR2 SYDVKM. CDR3 coding DNA: TGTGCCAGCAGTCGGGGGCCAGAACTCACAGATACGCAGTATTTT. This gives the protein CASSRGPELTDTQYF.

The V and J genes are TRBV30 and TRBJ2-5; D not certain. Trimming left V 0 bases short and J 5 bases short, with 7 bases between. The length of the CDR3 is 12 residues. Germline V gives CDR1 GTSNPN, CDR2 SVGIG (reference sequence). This chain's CDR3 is CAWSVQVETQYF. The CDR3 DNA follows: TGTGCCTGGAGTGTACAAGTGGAGACCCAGTACTTC.